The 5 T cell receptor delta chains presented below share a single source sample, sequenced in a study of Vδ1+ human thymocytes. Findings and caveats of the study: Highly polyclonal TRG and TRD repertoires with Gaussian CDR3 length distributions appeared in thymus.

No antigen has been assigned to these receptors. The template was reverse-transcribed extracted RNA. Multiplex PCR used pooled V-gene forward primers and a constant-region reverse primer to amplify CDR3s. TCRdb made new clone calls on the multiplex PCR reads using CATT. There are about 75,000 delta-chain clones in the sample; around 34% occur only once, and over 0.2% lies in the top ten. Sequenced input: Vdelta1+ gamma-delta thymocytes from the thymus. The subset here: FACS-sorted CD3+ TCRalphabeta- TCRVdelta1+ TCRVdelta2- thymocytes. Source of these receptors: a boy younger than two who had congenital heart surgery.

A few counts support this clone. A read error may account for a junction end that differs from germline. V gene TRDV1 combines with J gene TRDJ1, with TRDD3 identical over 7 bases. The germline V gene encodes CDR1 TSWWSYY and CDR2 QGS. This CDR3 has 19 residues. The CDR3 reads CALGGGSRWGYQRTDKLIF. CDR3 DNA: TGTGCTCTTGGGGGAGGGAGCCGCTGGGGGTACCAGAGGACCGACAAACTCATCTTT.

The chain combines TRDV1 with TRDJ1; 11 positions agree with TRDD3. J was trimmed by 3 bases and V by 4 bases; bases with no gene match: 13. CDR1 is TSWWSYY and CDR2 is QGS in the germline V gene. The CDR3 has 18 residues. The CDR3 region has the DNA TGTGCTCTTGGGGTTCCCTCCTCACTGGGGGATAATCCCGATAAACTCATCTTT. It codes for CALGVPSSLGDNPDKLIF.

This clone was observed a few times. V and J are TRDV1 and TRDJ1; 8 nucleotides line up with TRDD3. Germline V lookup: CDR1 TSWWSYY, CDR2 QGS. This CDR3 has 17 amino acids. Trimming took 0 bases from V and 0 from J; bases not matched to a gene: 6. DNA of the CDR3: TGTGCTCTTGGGGAACTCTCCGTACTGGGGGACACCGATAAACTCATCTTT. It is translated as CALGELSVLGDTDKLIF.

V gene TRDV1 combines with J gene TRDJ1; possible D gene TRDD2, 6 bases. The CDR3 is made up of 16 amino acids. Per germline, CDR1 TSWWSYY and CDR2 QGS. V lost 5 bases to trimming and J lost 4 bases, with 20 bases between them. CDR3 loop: CALGCPSRWHGDKLIF. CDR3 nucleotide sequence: TGTGCTCTTGGGTGTCCTTCCCGCTGGCACGGCGATAAACTCATCTTT.

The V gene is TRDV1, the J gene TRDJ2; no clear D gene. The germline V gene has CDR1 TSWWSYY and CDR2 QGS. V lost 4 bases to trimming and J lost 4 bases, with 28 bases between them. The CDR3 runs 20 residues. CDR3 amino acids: CALGGAPGPPFTRQTAQLFF. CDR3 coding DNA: TGTGCTCTTGGGGGCGCGCCTGGTCCCCCTTTTACACGCCAGACAGCACAACTCTTCTTT.